Below are 28 T cell receptor beta chains sequenced from a single sample in a study of cytomegalovirus exposure and HLA in healthy donors. It was with 60 Vbeta and 13 Jbeta primers that the PCR ran. Libraries were prepared by immunoSEQ multiplex PCR; TCRdb keeps only in-frame clonotypes and omits some of them. The table includes approximately 150,000 clones, about 80% detected once. The sample comprised PBMCs. These TCRs come from a man aged 25-40 years in good health and CMV-seronegative.

The gene calls are TRBV4-3 and TRBJ1-4; TRBD1 agrees at 9 bases. Unmatched junction bases numbered 13, after V lost 0 bases and J lost 11 bases. There are 17 residues in the CDR3. Per germline, CDR1 LGHNA and CDR2 YSLEER. CDR3 region: CASSQDRTGATGGKLFF. The CDR3 DNA reads as TGCGCCAGCAGCCAAGATCGGACAGGTGCGACAGGGGGGAAACTGTTTTTT.

The chain couples TRBV7-9 to TRBJ1-2; D remains ambiguous. Trimming cost V 2 bases and J 3 bases, with 4 bases left between them. The CDR3 has 12 residues. Germline V CDR1 and CDR2: SEHNR, FQNEAQ (reference sequence). DNA of the CDR3: TGTGCCAGCAGCTTAACGGACTATGGCTACACCTTC. Amino acid sequence: CASSLTDYGYTF.

Only a few counts were recorded for this clone. The gene calls are TRBV7-3 and TRBJ2-1; 8 nucleotides align to TRBD2. The ends lost 1 base at V and 8 bases at J; junction bases unmatched: 10. CDR3 size: 16 residues. In germline, CDR1 is SGHTA, CDR2 FQGTGA. The chain's CDR3 is CASSLNVGRAIDEQFF. The CDR3 nucleotides are TGTGCCAGCAGCTTAAATGTCGGGAGGGCCATCGATGAGCAGTTCTTC. Together with reference TRBV7-3 and TRBJ2-1, the CDR3 gives the full variable domain: GAGVSQTPSNKVTEKGKYVELRCDPISGHTALYWYRQSLGQGPEFLIYFQGTGAADDSGLPNDRFFAVRPEGSVSTLKIQRTERGDSAVYLCASSLNVGRAIDEQFFGPGTRLTVL.

This sequence joins TRBV9 and TRBJ2-2; 7 bases are a match to TRBD1. The germline V gene encodes CDR1 SGDLS and CDR2 YYNGEE. This CDR3 has 17 residues. V shed 3 bases and J 0 bases; nucleotides not matched to a gene: 8. CDR3 coding DNA: TGTGCCAGCAGCGCCCACCGGGACAGCACGAACACCGGGGAGCTGTTTTTT. It codes for CASSAHRDSTNTGELFF.

V gene TRBV2 combines with J gene TRBJ1-5; 9 bases line up with TRBD1. The CDR3 contains 16 residues. Trimming removed 4 bases from V and 1 base from J; junction bases left unmatched: 5. Germline V gene data show CDR1 as SNHLY and CDR2 as FYNNEI. The CDR3 DNA follows: TGTGCCAGCAGTGGGAGCGGGACAGGGAGCAATCAGCCCCAGCATTTT. Residues: CASSGSGTGSNQPQHF.

The CDR3: CASSHRESYEQYF. The CDR3 nucleotides are TGTGCCAGCAGCCACAGGGAATCCTACGAGCAGTACTTC. V and J are TRBV28 and TRBJ2-7; a possible D gene is TRBD1 (6 bases). This CDR3 spans 13 amino acids. The V gene lost 6 bases and the J gene lost 1 base, with 10 bases spanning the gap. Germline V gives CDR1 MDHEN, CDR2 SYDVKM.

This rearrangement joins TRBV30 to TRBJ2-7; TRBD1 matches 7 bases. CDR3 length: 15 amino acids. The germline V gene has CDR1 GTSNPN and CDR2 SVGIG (reference sequence). V gave up 1 base and J gave up 2 bases; unmatched junction bases: 8. Here the CDR3 DNA reads TGTGCCTGGAGTGCAGCCGGGACAGCAACCTACGAGCAGTACTTC. It is translated as CAWSAAGTATYEQYF.

This rearrangement joins TRBV5-1 to TRBJ1-5; D perhaps matches TRBD1 (5 bases). Germline CDR1 SGHRS, CDR2 YFSETQ. V was clipped by 4 bases and J by 2 bases, with 7 bases between them. The CDR3 contains 13 residues. The CDR3: CASSTGGNQPQHF. The CDR3 coding sequence is TGCGCCAGCAGCACGGGGGGCAATCAGCCCCAGCATTTT.

CDR3 amino acids: CASSLVGWEGSADTQYF. CDR3 sequence (DNA): TGTGCCAGCAGCTTAGTTGGGTGGGAGGGCAGTGCAGATACGCAGTATTTT. The chain couples TRBV7-2 to TRBJ2-3; TRBD2 matches at 7 bases. In germline, CDR1 is SGHTA, CDR2 FQGNSA. This CDR3 is built from 17 residues. V gave up 1 base and J gave up 4 bases; unmatched junction bases: 11.

The chain uses TRBV19 and TRBJ1-1, with TRBD1 as a possible D gene (5 bases). The CDR3 has 14 amino acids. Deletions cut 6 bases from V and 6 bases from J, with 17 bases between. Germline CDR1 LNHDA, CDR2 SQIVND (reference sequence). The CDR3 DNA follows: TGTGCCAGTAGAAACGGACGGGGGGAAGCTGAAGCTTTCTTT. This codes for CASRNGRGEAEAFF.

J is TRBJ2-5 and V is TRBV9; TRBD1 might be the D (5 bases). Germline values: CDR1 SGDLS, CDR2 YYNGEE. The CDR3 has 11 residues. The V end was cut by 4 bases, the J end by 5 bases, with 6 bases between. This chain's CDR3 is CASSQGETQYF. As DNA, the CDR3 is TGTGCCAGCAGCCAGGGTGAGACCCAGTACTTC.

This clone was recorded a few times. CDR3: CAISESLTGGYSNQPQHF. The CDR3 DNA reads as TGTGCCATCAGTGAGTCGTTGACGGGGGGCTATAGCAATCAGCCCCAGCATTTT. The chain recombines TRBV10-3 with TRBJ1-5; weak D call: TRBD1 (6 bases). Looked up from germline, CDR1 is ENHRY and CDR2 is SYGVKD. Trimming stripped 0 bases from V and 0 bases from J, with 15 bases between. This CDR3 is built from 18 residues.

The chain uses TRBV2 and TRBJ1-1, with 7 bases matching TRBD1. Germline V CDR1 and CDR2: SNHLY, FYNNEI. This CDR3 has 15 residues. V was clipped by 6 bases and J by 1 base; unmatched bases: 8. The CDR3 coding sequence is TGTGCCAGCAGCGCTCGGGAGGGGGCGAACACTGAAGCTTTCTTT. Translation: CASSAREGANTEAFF.

J is TRBJ2-3 and V is TRBV10-2; TRBD2 matches at 8 bases. Germline loops: CDR1 WSHSY, CDR2 SAAADI. CDR3 size: 16 residues. Trimming cost V 4 bases and J 4 bases; bases outside gene matches: 10. CDR3 region: CASSGSAGVPPDTQYF. The CDR3 DNA reads as TGCGCCAGCAGTGGATCAGCGGGAGTTCCCCCAGATACGCAGTATTTT.

The chain recombines TRBV5-1 with TRBJ2-3; D is undetermined. V lost 0 bases and J lost 6, with 14 bases in between. This CDR3 comprises 15 residues. Germline V gene data show CDR1 as SGHRS and CDR2 as YFSETQ. DNA for the CDR3: TGCGCCAGCAGCTTGGCTGGGCCGCCACGTGATACGCAGTATTTT. This sequence encodes CASSLAGPPRDTQYF.

The rearrangement links TRBV10-3 to TRBJ2-2, with a weak D call TRBD2 (5 bases). CDR3 length: 16 amino acids. V dropped 6 bases and J dropped 0 bases, with 14 bases sitting between them. Germline V lookup: CDR1 ENHRY, CDR2 SYGVKD. The CDR3 nucleotides are TGTGCCATCAGCGGGGTGGATCCCGCGAACACCGGGGAGCTGTTTTTT. Amino acid sequence: CAISGVDPANTGELFF.

This chain connects TRBV2 to TRBJ2-5; 8 bases are shared with TRBD1. Gene TRBJ2-7 matches the end of the DNA better, so the J call may be wrong. Germline V gene lookup returns CDR1 SNHLY and CDR2 FYNNEI. The CDR3 runs 14 residues. CDR3 sequence (DNA): TGTGCCAGCAGTGGTTGGGACAGGCAATACGAGCAGTACTTC. Protein product: CASSGWDRQYEQYF.

The chain combines TRBV27 with TRBJ1-2; the D is unclear. Per germline, CDR1 MNHEY and CDR2 SMNVEV (reference sequence). The V end was cut by 8 bases, the J end by 8 bases, with 24 bases between. The CDR3 sequence is 15 residues long. The CDR3 here is CASGPGFSGDGGYTF. For the CDR3, the DNA is TGTGCCAGCGGCCCGGGGTTCAGCGGAGATGGAGGCTACACCTTC.

The chain recombines TRBV5-1 with TRBJ1-5, with D unclear. Germline V gene data show CDR1 as SGHRS and CDR2 as YFSETQ. Between the trimmed V and J ends, which lost 4 bases and 0 bases, there was a span of 14 bases. The CDR3 has 16 residues. The CDR3: CASSPGGLGSNQPQHF. As DNA, the CDR3 is TGCGCCAGCAGCCCCGGAGGGCTAGGTAGCAATCAGCCCCAGCATTTT.

This clone was seen a single time. V usage is TRBV19 and J usage is TRBJ2-1; TRBD2 matches at 16 bases. The germline V gene has CDR1 LNHDA and CDR2 SQIVND (reference sequence). V lost 8 bases to trimming and J lost 0 bases; unmatched junction nucleotides: 13. CDR3 length: 20 residues. This CDR3 reads CASRKGTSGGALSSYNEQFF. The CDR3 nucleotides read TGTGCCAGTCGAAAAGGGACTAGCGGGGGGGCCTTAAGCTCCTACAATGAGCAGTTCTTC.

For the CDR3, the DNA is TGTGCCAGTAGTATACCCCGCGGAGGAAAACTGTTTTTT. This translates into CASSIPRGGKLFF. This chain links TRBV19 with TRBJ1-4; no clear D gene. The CDR3 has 13 amino acids. Germline CDR1 LNHDA, CDR2 SQIVND (reference sequence). Between the trimmed V and J ends, which lost 2 bases and 10 bases, there was a span of 11 bases.

CDR3 bases: TGTGCCAGCAGCCCCCGGAGTGACTCGCGCACAGATACGCAGTATTTT. Translating gives CASSPRSDSRTDTQYF. This chain uses TRBV11-1 with TRBJ2-3; D ambiguous. Trimming took off 5 bases at V and 1 base at J, with 16 bases between the two ends. Per the germline V gene, CDR1 is SGHAT and CDR2 is FQDESV (reference sequence). The CDR3 totals 16 residues.

This chain connects TRBV28 to TRBJ1-1; the D gene is possibly TRBD1 (6 bases). Trimming removed 8 bases at V and 3 bases at J, with 19 bases between. Germline lookup yields CDR1 MDHEN and CDR2 SYDVKM. This CDR3 has 15 residues. The CDR3 sequence is CASGSQGFKDTEAFF. The CDR3 nucleotides are TGTGCCAGCGGCTCACAGGGATTTAAGGACACTGAAGCTTTCTTT.

CDR3 region: CASSLEGGRHNEQFF. The CDR3 nucleotides are TGTGCCAGCAGCTTAGAAGGCGGGAGGCACAATGAGCAGTTCTTC. The rearrangement joins TRBV11-3 to TRBJ2-1; 8 nucleotides line up with TRBD2. This CDR3 region has 15 residues. The germline V gene encodes CDR1 SGHNT and CDR2 YENEEA. Trimming cost V 0 bases and J 5 bases; bases outside gene matches: 3.

The chain carries TRBV9 and TRBJ2-1, with 14 nucleotides matching TRBD2. The CDR3 runs 19 residues. Germline assignment: CDR1 SGDLS and CDR2 YYNGEE. V shed 0 bases and J 7 bases; nucleotides not matched to a gene: 12. DNA of the CDR3: TGTGCCAGCAGCGTAGCTACATTGACTAGCGGGGGGGCGCGGAATGAGCAGTTCTTC. As protein: CASSVATLTSGGARNEQFF. Combining the CDR3 with reference TRBV9 and TRBJ2-1 gives the whole variable domain DSGVTQTPKHLITATGQRVTLRCSPRSGDLSVYWYQQSLDQGLQFLIQYYNGEERAKGNILERFSAQQFPDLHSELNLSSLELGDSALYFCASSVATLTSGGARNEQFFGPGTRLTVL.

The chain employs TRBV6-5 and TRBJ2-5, with TRBD2 matching over 13 bases. The CDR3 covers 15 residues. Trimming took 2 bases from V and 6 from J; bases not matched to a gene: 3. Germline CDR1 reads MNHEY; CDR2 reads SVGAGI. The chain's CDR3 is CASSYTGLAGKTQYF. CDR3 coding DNA: TGTGCCAGCAGTTACACGGGACTAGCGGGGAAGACCCAGTACTTC.

The CDR3 loop reads CASSIGGGENIQYF. The CDR3, as DNA: TGTGCCAGTAGTATAGGAGGGGGCGAAAACATTCAGTACTTC. V is TRBV19 and J is TRBJ2-4, with 7 bases aligning to TRBD1. The CDR3 is made up of 14 amino acids. The ends lost 1 base at V and 5 bases at J; junction bases unmatched: 2. Germline-derived CDR1 and CDR2 are LNHDA and SQIVND (reference sequence).

This chain joins TRBV13 and TRBJ2-7; no clear D gene. The CDR3 totals 14 residues. The ends were cut back, 0 bases at V and 1 base at J, with 7 bases in the middle. Germline CDR1 reads PRHDT; CDR2 reads FYEKMQ (reference sequence). The CDR3 sequence is CASSLGGPSYEQYF. DNA for the CDR3: TGTGCCAGCAGCTTAGGTGGGCCTTCCTACGAGCAGTACTTC. Using reference TRBV13 and TRBJ2-7 for the parts outside the CDR3, the full variable domain is AAGVIQSPRHLIKEKRETATLKCYPIPRHDTVYWYQQGPGQDPQFLISFYEKMQSDKGSIPDRFSAQQFSDYHSELNMSSLELGDSALYFCASSLGGPSYEQYFGPGTRLTVT.